What follows are 23 T cell receptor beta chains derived from one specimen sequenced in a study of shared clonotypes between healthy human individuals. Using immunoSEQ multiplex PCR, the repertoire was profiled, and TCRdb retains in-frame clones only, with some absent. This table holds 700,000 or so clones, roughly 70% found once. Specimen: memory CD4+ T cells sorted from blood. The subset denotes: CD45RA-negative fraction. All receptors come from a woman in her twenties or thirties in good health.

V is TRBV9 and J is TRBJ2-7, with 7 bases aligning to TRBD2. J gave up 2 bases and V 3 bases, and 5 bases lay outside the gene matches. The CDR3 loop spans 14 amino acids. The germline gives CDR1 SGDLS, CDR2 YYNGEE. The CDR3 protein is CASSAGGGPYEQYF. CDR3 sequence (DNA): TGTGCCAGCAGCGCGGGGGGAGGACCCTACGAGCAGTACTTC.

The rearrangement links TRBV7-9 to TRBJ1-4, with D hard to call. Per germline, CDR1 SEHNR and CDR2 FQNEAQ (reference sequence). The CDR3 sequence is 15 residues long. Trimming took 8 bases from V and 8 from J, leaving 21 bases between them. This CDR3 reads CASARGSAGGEKLFF. The CDR3 DNA reads TGTGCCAGCGCGAGAGGGTCCGCGGGAGGGGAAAAACTGTTTTTT.

The chain recombines TRBV19 with TRBJ2-7; D unresolved. Trimming shortened V by 3 bases and J by 3 bases, and 12 bases separated the two germline ends. This CDR3 spans 14 amino acids. CDR1 LNHDA and CDR2 SQIVND come from the germline V gene (reference sequence). The CDR3 protein is CASSISGFNYEQYF. CDR3 nucleotides: TGTGCCAGTAGTATCTCCGGTTTTAACTACGAGCAGTACTTC.

This sequence joins TRBV29-1 and TRBJ1-1, with D maybe TRBD1 (5 bases). The CDR3 is 13 residues long. Germline V gives CDR1 SQVTM, CDR2 ANQGSEA. The V gene lost 7 bases and the J gene lost 1 base, with 13 bases spanning the gap. The CDR3 here is CSAVSTANTEAFF. The CDR3 DNA sequence: TGCAGCGCTGTTTCGACAGCGAACACTGAAGCTTTCTTT.

This chain connects TRBV6-1 to TRBJ2-7; unclear D gene. Germline CDR1 reads MNHNS; CDR2 reads SASEGT. The V gene lost 1 base and the J gene lost 12 bases, with 7 bases spanning the gap. The CDR3 loop spans 10 amino acids. The CDR3 loop is CASSEGGLYF. In DNA, the CDR3 is TGTGCCAGCAGTGAAGGCGGCTTGTACTTC.

V gene TRBV7-2 combines with J gene TRBJ1-5; D gene ambiguous. The CDR3 covers 13 residues. The V and J ends lost 3 bases and 6 bases respectively, with 9 bases between them. Germline CDR1 SGHTA, CDR2 FQGNSA. DNA of the CDR3: TGTGCCAGCAGCTTGGGTTGGCCTCAGCCCCAGCATTTT. Amino acid sequence: CASSLGWPQPQHF.

This clone was found once. The chain carries TRBV5-1 and TRBJ2-3; 7 bases match TRBD2. Germline CDR1 SGHRS, CDR2 YFSETQ. This CDR3 has 15 residues. V lost 2 bases to trimming and J lost 1 base; unmatched junction nucleotides: 4. In DNA form, the CDR3 reads TGCGCCAGCAGCTTAGCGGGAATAGGCACAGATACGCAGTATTTT. As protein: CASSLAGIGTDTQYF. Combining the CDR3 with reference TRBV5-1 and TRBJ2-3 gives the whole variable domain KAGVTQTPRYLIKTRGQQVTLSCSPISGHRSVSWYQQTPGQGLQFLFEYFSETQRNKGNFPGRFSGRQFSNSRSEMNVSTLELGDSALYLCASSLAGIGTDTQYFGPGTRLTVL.

The chain is built from TRBV2 and TRBJ2-1, with TRBD2 identical over 7 bases. Germline CDR1 is SNHLY and CDR2 is FYNNEI. Germline trimming cut 2 bases from V and 4 bases from J; bases unmatched to any gene: 5. The CDR3 runs 15 residues. CDR3 sequence reads: CASSEQAGWYNEQFF. CDR3 nucleotide sequence: TGTGCCAGCAGTGAACAAGCGGGATGGTACAATGAGCAGTTCTTC.

The J gene is TRBJ2-7, the V gene TRBV7-9; no reliable D call. There are 12 residues in the CDR3. Per the germline V gene, CDR1 is SEHNR and CDR2 is FQNEAQ (reference sequence). Deletions cut 1 base from V and 3 bases from J, with 4 bases between. The chain's CDR3 is CASSLEVYEQYF. The CDR3 DNA reads TGTGCCAGCAGCTTAGAGGTCTACGAGCAGTACTTC.

The J gene is TRBJ1-1, the V gene TRBV28; D is ambiguous. V was shortened by 2 bases and J by 1 base, with 5 bases between the two germline ends. Germline loops: CDR1 MDHEN, CDR2 SYDVKM. The CDR3 contains 13 residues. CDR3 loop: CASSLIWNTEAFF. As DNA, the CDR3 is TGTGCCAGCAGTTTAATCTGGAACACTGAAGCTTTCTTT. The full variable domain, in which reference TRBV28 and TRBJ1-1 provide the parts outside the CDR3, is DVKVTQSSRYLVKRTGEKVFLECVQDMDHENMFWYRQDPGLGLRLIYFSYDVKMKEKGDIPEGYSVSREKKERFSLILESASTNQTSMYLCASSLIWNTEAFFGQGTRLTVV.

This clone occurred a few times. This specimen includes other DNA sequences encoding the same CDR3. The chain uses TRBV7-2 and TRBJ2-1; 9 bases match TRBD2. Germline assignment: CDR1 SGHTA and CDR2 FQGNSA. The CDR3 loop spans 16 amino acids. V lost 1 base to trimming and J lost 5 bases; unmatched junction nucleotides: 6. CDR3 nucleotides: TGTGCCAGCAGCTTAGTTGCGCTAGCGGGGAACAATGAGCAGTTCTTC. Protein product: CASSLVALAGNNEQFF.

The chain links TRBV11-2 to TRBJ1-1, with 8 bases identical to TRBD1. This CDR3 has 13 residues. Trimming at V came to 5 bases and at J to 6 bases, leaving 5 bases not matched to a gene. Germline CDR1 reads SGHAT; CDR2 reads FQNNGV. CDR3 loop: CASSRTGLAEAFF. As DNA, the CDR3 is TGTGCCAGCAGCCGGACAGGGTTAGCTGAAGCTTTCTTT.

Of note for this clone: Sequence at one end of the junction differs from germline and may be a read error. Other DNA sequences of this sample code for an identical CDR3. The CDR3 bases are TGCGCCAGCAGCGGGGGAGAGATCTATGGTTACACCTTC. This codes for CASSGGEIYGYTF. V and J are TRBV5-1 and TRBJ1-2; TRBD1 is a possible D gene (5 bases). Per the germline V gene, CDR1 is SGHRS and CDR2 is YFSETQ. The CDR3 is 13 amino acids.

V gene TRBV5-1 combines with J gene TRBJ1-2; weak D call: TRBD1 (5 bases). Germline V lookup: CDR1 SGHRS, CDR2 YFSETQ. The CDR3 runs 14 residues. V lost 2 bases to trimming and J lost 5 bases, with 13 bases between them. The CDR3 coding sequence is TGCGCCAGCAGCTTCGGGACGGAATCTTATGGCTACACCTTC. Protein: CASSFGTESYGYTF.

The chain has TRBV20-1 and TRBJ2-1; no clear D gene. The CDR3 has 11 amino acids. Deletions cut 7 bases from V and 2 bases from J, with 6 bases between. Germline V gives CDR1 DFQATT, CDR2 SNEGSKA (reference sequence). The CDR3 DNA reads as TGCAGTGGAATTGCCTACAATGAGCAGTTCTTC. Its protein is CSGIAYNEQFF.

This chain connects TRBV19 to TRBJ2-7, with D possibly TRBD1 on 6 matching bases. V lost 5 bases to trimming and J lost 2 bases, with 10 bases between them. The CDR3 consists of 13 residues. Germline V CDR1 and CDR2: LNHDA, SQIVND (reference sequence). The CDR3 here is CASSSRQAYEQYF. The CDR3 nucleotides are TGTGCCAGTAGTTCCAGACAGGCCTACGAGCAGTACTTC.

CDR3 in DNA: TGCGCCAGCAGCTTGGGGGACGCCTACGAGCAGTACTTC. As protein: CASSLGDAYEQYF. The chain employs TRBV5-1 and TRBJ2-7; the D call may be TRBD1 or TRBD2 (5 bases each). The V gene's germline CDR1 is SGHRS and CDR2 YFSETQ. Trimming stripped 0 bases from V and 2 bases from J, with 6 bases between. The CDR3 runs to 13 residues.

Ten or more counts support this clone. This rearrangement joins TRBV5-1 to TRBJ1-4; 8 bases agree with TRBD1. With 2 bases clipped from V and 5 bases from J, the junction kept 2 bases outside the gene matches. Germline CDR1 and CDR2: SGHRS and YFSETQ. The CDR3 totals 14 residues. The CDR3 protein is CASSFNRGNEKLFF. Here the CDR3 DNA reads TGCGCCAGCAGCTTCAACAGGGGGAATGAAAAACTGTTTTTT.

This chain links TRBV30 with TRBJ1-5, with no clear D. CDR1 and CDR2 from the germline V gene are GTSNPN and SVGIG (reference sequence). The CDR3 sequence is 11 residues long. The V end was cut by 0 bases, the J end by 9 bases, with 6 bases between. The CDR3: CAWSVSGPQHF. CDR3 DNA sequence: TGTGCCTGGAGTGTTTCAGGGCCCCAGCATTTT.

On this clone: Within the sample, other DNA sequences also encode this same CDR3. V is TRBV6-1 and J is TRBJ1-1; D is perhaps TRBD1 (5 bases). Trimming cost V 7 bases and J 1 base, with 10 bases left between them. The CDR3 consists of 13 residues. Looked up from germline, CDR1 is MNHNS and CDR2 is SASEGT. The CDR3 nucleotides read TGTGCCAGCACCTTAACAGGGAACACTGAAGCTTTCTTT. Its translation is CASTLTGNTEAFF.

This clone has a count of ten or more. The chain couples TRBV5-8 to TRBJ2-2; D not resolved. Germline CDR1 reads SGHTS; CDR2 reads YDEGEE. This CDR3 region has 12 residues. V shed 3 bases and J shed 3 bases, with 3 bases lying between them. The CDR3 protein is CASSSDTGELFF. CDR3 DNA: TGTGCCAGCAGCTCCGACACCGGGGAGCTGTTTTTT.

The rearrangement links TRBV9 to TRBJ2-1, with unresolved D. There are 14 residues in the CDR3. The germline CDR1 and CDR2 sequences are SGDLS and YYNGEE. V was cut by 0 bases and J by 6 bases, with 10 bases left in between. CDR3 protein: CASSVAVESNEQFF. The CDR3 coding sequence is TGTGCCAGCAGCGTAGCTGTAGAGAGCAATGAGCAGTTCTTC. Using reference TRBV9 and TRBJ2-1 for the parts outside the CDR3, the full variable domain is DSGVTQTPKHLITATGQRVTLRCSPRSGDLSVYWYQQSLDQGLQFLIQYYNGEERAKGNILERFSAQQFPDLHSELNLSSLELGDSALYFCASSVAVESNEQFFGPGTRLTVL.

Only one count was recorded for this clone. V usage is TRBV11-2 and J usage is TRBJ2-7; either TRBD1 or TRBD2 may fit D (5 bases each). Germline V gene lookup returns CDR1 SGHAT and CDR2 FQNNGV. The CDR3 loop spans 15 amino acids. Between the trimmed V and J ends, which lost 6 bases and 1 base, there was a span of 16 bases. CDR3 bases: TGTGCCAGCAGGTCACTTTGGGGGAGTTCCTACGAGCAGTACTTC. Its protein is CASRSLWGSSYEQYF.